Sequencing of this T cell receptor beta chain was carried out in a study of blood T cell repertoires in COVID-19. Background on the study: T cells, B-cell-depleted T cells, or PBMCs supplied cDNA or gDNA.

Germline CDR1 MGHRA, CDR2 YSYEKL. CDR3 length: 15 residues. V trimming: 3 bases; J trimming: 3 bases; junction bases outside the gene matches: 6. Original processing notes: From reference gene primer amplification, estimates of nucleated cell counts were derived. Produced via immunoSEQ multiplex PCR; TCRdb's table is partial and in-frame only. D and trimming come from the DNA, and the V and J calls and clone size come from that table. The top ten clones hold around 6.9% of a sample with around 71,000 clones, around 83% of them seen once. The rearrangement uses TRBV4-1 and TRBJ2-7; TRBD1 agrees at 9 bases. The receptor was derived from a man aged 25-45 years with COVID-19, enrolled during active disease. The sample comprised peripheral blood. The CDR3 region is CASSQEGTGRYEQYF. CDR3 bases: TGCGCCAGCAGCCAGGAAGGGACAGGGCGCTACGAGCAGTACTTC.